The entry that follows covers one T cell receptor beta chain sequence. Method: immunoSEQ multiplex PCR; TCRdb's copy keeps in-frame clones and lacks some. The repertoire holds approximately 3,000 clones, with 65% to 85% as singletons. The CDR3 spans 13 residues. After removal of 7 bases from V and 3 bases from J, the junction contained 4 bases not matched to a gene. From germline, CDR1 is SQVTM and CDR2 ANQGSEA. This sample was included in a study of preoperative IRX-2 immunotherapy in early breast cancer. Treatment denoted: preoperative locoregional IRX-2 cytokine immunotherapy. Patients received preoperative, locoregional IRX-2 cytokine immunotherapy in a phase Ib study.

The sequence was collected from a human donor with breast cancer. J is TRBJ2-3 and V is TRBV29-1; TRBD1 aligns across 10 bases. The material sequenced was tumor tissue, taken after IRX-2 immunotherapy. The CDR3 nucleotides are TGCAGCGGGGACAGGGGCGGAACAGATACGCAGTATTTT. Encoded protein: CSGDRGGTDTQYF.